This record covers a single T cell receptor (beta chain). This receptor's antigen is unknown. Nothing much larger sits one base from this clone, and base qualities are not available. A constant-region primer and ProtoScript II reverse transcriptase were used to reverse-transcribe TCRbeta-specific cDNA from approximately 550 ng total RNA. The TCRbeta libraries were prepared through three rounds of nested multiplex PCR following a slightly modified ARM-PCR procedure. The first two PCR rounds used multiplex TRBV1-TRBV30 forward primers with a Cbeta reverse primer, each for about 11 cycles. Sample barcodes and Illumina adapters were added in a final 25-cycle PCR using Deep VentR polymerase. Before sequencing, amplicons of 200-500 bp were gel-purified using a QIAquick gel extraction kit. TCRbeta amplicons were sequenced on an Illumina HiSeq 2500 with 250-bp paired-end reads. As for the authors' bioinformatics: Trimmomatic v0.33 was used to quality-trim the reads, and FLASH v1.2.11 was used to merge paired reads so that full CDR3 sequences could be recovered. V, D and J germline segments were assigned to the rearranged TCRbeta sequences using MiGEC v1.2.1b. Clonotype statistics and Shannon-Wiener diversity indices were calculated with VDJtools v1.0.0. To cut down on sampling bias, every analysis after diversity analysis relied on just the 250 most abundant clonotypes from each sample. TCRdb reprocessed the public reads (quality trimming at Q25 with fastp, clone calling with MiXCR) and kept in-frame beta chains. One record per CDR3 amino acid sequence lists the most common genes and DNA. The V and J calls and clone size are TCRdb's, not the authors'. The sample has roughly 20,000 distinct CDR3 sequences on record, almost 80% of them singletons. The ten largest clones represent 40% of the sample.

The sample belongs to a study of tumor-infiltrating lymphocytes in primary liver carcinoma (dated by TCRdb to 2016 to 2017). In the study overall: Of the five patients, three men and two women aged 30 to 69 years, four had hepatocellular carcinoma and one had combined HCC and intrahepatic cholangiocarcinoma. The five patients had tumors staged T1-T3 N0M0, with maximum diameters ranging from roughly 4 to 10 cm. Roughly 3.5 to 7.5 million productive TCRbeta reads were obtained per sample, and no significant difference in read depth was found between tissue types. The study combined TCRbeta repertoire sequencing, expression microarrays and whole-exome sequencing across five regions of each liver tumor, with adjacent normal tissue and blood. A total of 35 or so specimens from 5 patients, comprising some 25 tumor regions, 5 adjacent noncancerous liver tissues and 5 peripheral blood samples, were covered by TCRbeta repertoire sequencing. Agilent mRNA microarray profiling was performed on the 20 to 25 tumor region samples to relate TCRbeta repertoire diversity to the local molecular phenotype. Repertoires from technical replicates were highly reproducible, with mean shared-clone rates approximately 0.88 and correlation coefficients above 0.98.

Total RNA and DNA were co-extracted without cell sorting from about 19-30 mg of bulk tissue using the AllPrep DNA/RNA mini kit. Between late 2015 and March 2016, roughly five patients in China with histopathologically diagnosed primary liver carcinoma had their tumors surgically resected. Chronic HBV infection was present in the patients, and the patients were treatment-naive at sampling. Each tumor was sampled at five spatially separated regions: the tumor centre plus the superior, inferior, left-lateral and right-lateral poles. More than 85% viable tumor cells were found by histology in every tumor sample. Pieces of fresh tumor and adjacent tissue were cut in half, with one half kept in RNAlater at -80 degrees C and the other half sent for histology. Study-level results and caveats: Just about 8-25% of top clones turned up in all five regions of a tumor, which suggests spatial heterogeneity among tumor-infiltrating T cells. Only the TCR beta chain was sequenced, which likely underestimates true repertoire diversity because unpaired alpha chains were not captured. With just four or five patients in the study, the authors point out that the findings should be validated in a larger study. The top 250 clones made up a significantly larger repertoire fraction in tumors than in blood (p = 0.039). Because the samples were bulk and unsorted, CD4+ and CD8+ T cell repertoires could not be compared. Repertoire overlap was found to be higher between tumor regions (mean about 35%) than between tumor-adjacent (about 17%) or tumor-blood (around 15%) pairs, consistent with antigen-driven expansion.

CDR1 SGHVS and CDR2 FQNEAQ are derived from the germline V gene. Including the terminal cysteine and phenylalanine, the CDR3 comprises 13 residues. Only the CDR3 region is kept as DNA, spanning 39 bases read in frame from base 1. V loses 10 bases of germline sequence and J loses 4 bases, and the interval between the two ends is 15 bases. Sequencing was carried out using liver tumor tissue from sampling region 1. What this sample's cell subset or site label stands for: tumor region T1, superior pole. The rearranged segments are TRBV7-8 and TRBJ2-3, with the D gene uncertain. The origin of this receptor is a woman in her thirties with primary liver carcinoma and hepatitis B virus infection. CDR3 loop: CANGSLVSDTQYF. The nucleotide sequence is TGTGCCAACGGCTCACTGGTATCAGATACGCAGTATTTT.